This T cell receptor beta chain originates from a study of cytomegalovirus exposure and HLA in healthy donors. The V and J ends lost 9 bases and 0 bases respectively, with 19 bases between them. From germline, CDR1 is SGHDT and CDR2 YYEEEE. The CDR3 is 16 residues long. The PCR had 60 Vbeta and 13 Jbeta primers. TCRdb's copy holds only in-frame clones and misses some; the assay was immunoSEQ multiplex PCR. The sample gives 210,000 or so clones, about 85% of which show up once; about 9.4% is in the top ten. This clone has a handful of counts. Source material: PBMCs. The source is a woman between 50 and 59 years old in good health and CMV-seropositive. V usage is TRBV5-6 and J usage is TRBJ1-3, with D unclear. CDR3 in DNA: TGTGCCACTACCACTCGTGCGGTAGGCTCTGGAAACACCATATATTTT. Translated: CATTTRAVGSGNTIYF.